Each of the 5 T cell receptor beta chains below was sequenced from the same sample in a study of vaccination and CD4 T cells after COVID-19. No antigen has been assigned to these receptors. As to treatment: roughly ten-day PBMC culture with coronavirus spike peptide pools or control peptides (ViraFEST assay). The Oncomine TCR Beta short-read assay was applied to DNA of cultured CD4+ T cells. MiXCR was run by TCRdb on the PCR reads, yielding one entry per CDR3 protein. The sample shows roughly 8,900 distinct CDR3 sequences, approximately 57% of them seen only once. Sequences were derived from cultured CD4+ T cells from blood, sampled after SARS-CoV-2 vaccination. These receptors came from a human donor with COVID-19.

Only a few counts were recorded for this clonotype. This chain uses TRBV6-1 with TRBJ1-1; no clear D gene. V dropped 4 bases and J dropped 1 base, with 10 bases sitting between them. The CDR3 has 14 residues. CDR1 and CDR2 from the germline V gene are MNHNS and SASEGT. DNA of the CDR3: TGTGCCAGCAGTGCTAGTCTGCCGAACACTGAAGCTTTCTTT. This codes for CASSASLPNTEAFF.

This clonotype showed up just a few times. The chain joins TRBV30 to TRBJ1-2; D is undetermined. This CDR3 has 12 residues. The V and J ends lost 4 bases and 8 bases respectively, with 14 bases between them. From germline, CDR1 is GTSNPN and CDR2 SVGIG (reference sequence). The CDR3: CAWTGSIWGYTF. CDR3 coding DNA: TGTGCCTGGACCGGTTCAATTTGGGGCTACACCTTC.

By share of the sample, this clonotype is large (0.1 to 1%). The chain is built from TRBV19 and TRBJ1-2, with unresolved D. Germline V gives CDR1 LNHDA, CDR2 SQIVND (reference sequence). CDR3 length: 12 residues. The CDR3 reads CSGGDRNYGYTF. CDR3 nucleotides: TGTTCCGGCGGGGATCGCAACTATGGCTACACCTTC.

By frequency in the sample, this clonotype is large. CDR3 in DNA: TGTGCCAGCAGGGGGGGGGACTCCTATAATTCACCCCTCCACTTT. Protein product: CASRGGDSYNSPLHF. The chain carries TRBV25-1 and TRBJ1-6; possible D gene TRBD1, 5 bases. The CDR3 contains 15 residues. Germline values: CDR1 MGHDK, CDR2 SYGVNS. Trimming stripped 6 bases from V and 0 bases from J, with 9 bases between.

This chain links TRBV7-3 with TRBJ1-2; possible D gene TRBD1, 5 bases. The V and J ends lost 4 bases and 6 bases respectively, with 15 bases between them. CDR1 is SGHTA and CDR2 is FQGTGA in the germline V gene. The CDR3 covers 14 residues. The DNA for the CDR3 is TGTGCCAGCAGCTCAGGGACGGCTCATGATGGCTACACCTTC. It is translated as CASSSGTAHDGYTF.